The 12 T cell receptor beta chains in this list originate from one sample, sequenced in a study of T cell changes during pregnancy in multiple sclerosis. TCRdb keeps only in-frame clones here, not all; method: immunoSEQ multiplex PCR. The data hold tens of thousands of clones, with about 88% observed a single time. This sample comprised CD8+ T cells from peripheral blood mononuclear cells, obtained in the second trimester of pregnancy. These TCRs come from a female donor with multiple sclerosis, enrolled in a pregnancy study.

CDR3 protein: CASSERAGVSDTQYF. CDR3 bases: TGTGCCAGCAGTGAGAGAGCGGGAGTTTCAGATACGCAGTATTTT. This chain joins TRBV6-4 and TRBJ2-3; 8 bases agree with TRBD2. The CDR3 consists of 15 residues. With V trimmed by 3 bases and J by 4 bases, 6 bases remained unmatched. Germline-derived CDR1 and CDR2 are MRHNA and SNTAGT.

The rearrangement joins TRBV27 to TRBJ1-1; 7 nucleotides agree with TRBD1. The trim removed 7 bases at V and 6 bases at J, leaving 8 bases unmatched. CDR1 MNHEY and CDR2 SMNVEV come from the germline V gene (reference sequence). The CDR3 sequence is 13 residues long. CDR3 sequence (DNA): TGTGCCAGCAACTCATATCAGGGGGCTGAAGCTTTCTTT. Translating gives CASNSYQGAEAFF.

The rearrangement links TRBV19 to TRBJ2-2; D is uncertain. Germline lookup yields CDR1 LNHDA and CDR2 SQIVND (reference sequence). The V and J ends lost 7 bases and 3 bases respectively, with 12 bases between them. The CDR3 runs 14 residues. The DNA of the CDR3 is TGTGCCAGTAAAGGAGCTGCGGACACCGGGGAGCTGTTTTTT. This encodes CASKGAADTGELFF.

The chain employs TRBV7-2 and TRBJ2-7, with 7 positions matching TRBD2. CDR3 length equals 15 residues. Germline CDR1 and CDR2: SGHTA and FQGNSA. V was clipped by 2 bases and J by 1 base; unmatched bases: 5. CDR3 sequence: CASSLTRGGSYEQYF. CDR3 nucleotides: TGTGCCAGCAGCTTAACTCGCGGGGGTTCCTACGAGCAGTACTTC.

J is TRBJ2-5 and V is TRBV15; D is unclear. Trimming took off 0 bases at V and 3 bases at J, with 8 bases between the two ends. This CDR3 has 14 amino acids. The germline gives CDR1 LNHNV, CDR2 YYDKDF (reference sequence). In DNA form, the CDR3 reads TGTGCCACCAGCAGAGATCCCTTCGAAGAGACCCAGTACTTC. Translated, it gives CATSRDPFEETQYF. Combining the CDR3 with reference TRBV15 and TRBJ2-5 gives the whole variable domain DAMVIQNPRYQVTQFGKPVTLSCSQTLNHNVMYWYQQKSSQAPKLLFHYYDKDFNNEADTPDNFQSRRPNTSFCFLDIRSPGLGDTAMYLCATSRDPFEETQYFGPGTRLLVL.

V gene TRBV7-8 combines with J gene TRBJ1-5; the match to TRBD1 covers 7 bases. Germline V lookup: CDR1 SGHVS, CDR2 FQNEAQ. The CDR3 totals 14 residues. V shed 5 bases, J shed 4 bases, and the junction held 5 bases outside the gene matches. CDR3 sequence reads: CASSPDRRNQPQHF. CDR3 sequence (DNA): TGTGCCAGCAGCCCGGACAGGAGGAATCAGCCCCAGCATTTT.

The chain uses TRBV27 and TRBJ2-7, with 9 bases matching TRBD1. V shed 3 bases, J shed 1 base, and the junction held 4 bases outside the gene matches. The length of the CDR3 is 15 residues. Germline loops: CDR1 MNHEY, CDR2 SMNVEV (reference sequence). The CDR3 DNA reads TGTGCCAGCAGTTTTATCGGGACAGGGTCCTACGAGCAGTACTTC. Translated: CASSFIGTGSYEQYF.

This clone occurred once. The chain uses TRBV4-1 and TRBJ2-1, with 10 bases that match TRBD2. Germline V gene data show CDR1 as MGHRA and CDR2 as YSYEKL. V lost 1 base to trimming and J lost 8 bases; unmatched junction nucleotides: 5. This CDR3 region has 15 residues. CDR3 sequence: CASSQAGLAFDEQFF. DNA of the CDR3: TGCGCCAGCAGCCAAGCGGGACTAGCGTTTGATGAGCAGTTCTTC.

This clone occurred once. The CDR3 DNA sequence: TGTGCCAGCAGTATGGGACTGTTGACATACGAGCAGTACTTC. Amino acids: CASSMGLLTYEQYF. The chain is built from TRBV7-9 and TRBJ2-7, with D possibly matching TRBD2 (6 bases). The CDR3 runs 14 residues. Trimming stripped 6 bases from V and 4 bases from J, with 16 bases between. Germline V gene data show CDR1 as SEHNR and CDR2 as FQNEAQ (reference sequence).

V and J are TRBV10-2 and TRBJ1-2; 8 bases match TRBD1. The germline V gene encodes CDR1 WSHSY and CDR2 SAAADI. Losses at the gene ends were 1 base for V and 4 bases for J; bases not matched to a gene: 8. This CDR3 region has 16 residues. The CDR3 sequence: CASSEFLGQGGYGYTF. As DNA, the CDR3 is TGCGCCAGCAGTGAGTTTCTCGGACAGGGTGGCTATGGCTACACCTTC.

The chain employs TRBV7-9 and TRBJ2-7, with 9 positions matching TRBD1. The CDR3 has 16 residues. Looked up from germline, CDR1 is SEHNR and CDR2 is FQNEAQ (reference sequence). V trimming: 4 bases; J trimming: 0 bases; junction bases outside the gene matches: 7. CDR3 DNA: TGTGCCAGCAGCTGGACCGGGACAGGGAGCTCCTACGAGCAGTACTTC. This gives the protein CASSWTGTGSSYEQYF. The entire variable domain, with the rest obtained from reference TRBV7-9 and TRBJ2-7, is as follows: DTGVSQNPRHKITKRGQNVTFRCDPISEHNRLYWYRQTLGQGPEFLTYFQNEAQLEKSRLLSDRFSAERPKGSFSTLEIQRTEQGDSAMYLCASSWTGTGSSYEQYFGPGTRLTVT.

The rearrangement joins TRBV19 to TRBJ2-7, with TRBD1 matching over 8 bases. Germline V CDR1 and CDR2: LNHDA, SQIVND (reference sequence). The CDR3 is 15 residues long. J gave up 6 bases and V 6 bases, and 13 bases lay outside the gene matches. As DNA, the CDR3 is TGTGCCAGTAGCGGGGATGGACAGGGACTGGTCGAGCAGTACTTC. Residues: CASSGDGQGLVEQYF.